These 21 T cell receptor beta chains came from one sample sequenced in a study of response to subunit inactivated influenza vaccine. MiXCR, applied by TCRdb to the RT-PCR reads, yields one record per CDR3 protein. This table has over 150,000 distinct CDR3 sequences, about an eighth appearing once. The specimen was CD8+ T cells sorted from PBMCs, collected about 5 days after vaccination. These receptors were taken from a man aged 50-59 years who received an inactivated influenza vaccine.

In its sample, this clonotype was seen a few times. The rearrangement joins TRBV5-5 to TRBJ2-1; no clear D. Germline lookup yields CDR1 SGHKS and CDR2 YYEKEE (reference sequence). The ends were cut back, 2 bases at V and 7 bases at J, with 10 bases in the middle. The CDR3 sequence is 13 residues long. The CDR3 loop reads CASSFNARNEQFF. DNA for the CDR3: TGTGCCAGCAGCTTCAACGCGAGAAATGAGCAGTTCTTC. Using reference TRBV5-5 and TRBJ2-1 for the parts outside the CDR3, the full variable domain is DAGVTQSPTHLIKTRGQQVTLRCSPISGHKSVSWYQQVLGQGPQFIFQYYEKEERGRGNFPDRFSARQFPNYSSELNVNALLLGDSALYLCASSFNARNEQFFGPGTRLTVL.

The chain recombines TRBV7-9 with TRBJ1-5; D uncertain. The CDR3 consists of 14 residues. The germline V and J ends were trimmed by 5 bases and 0 bases, with 8 bases remaining between them. Germline values: CDR1 SEHNR, CDR2 FQNEAQ (reference sequence). The CDR3 here is CASSQDHSNQPQHF. In nucleotides, the CDR3 is TGTGCCAGCAGCCAAGATCATAGCAATCAGCCCCAGCATTTT.

This clonotype was seen a handful of times. The chain couples TRBV4-3 to TRBJ2-3; 9 nucleotides align to TRBD2. The V segment lost 4 bases and the J segment 2 bases; nucleotides outside the gene matches: 10. The germline CDR1 and CDR2 sequences are LGHNA and YSLEER. The CDR3 is 17 amino acids. In DNA form, the CDR3 reads TGCGCCAGCAGCCTTTCAGCCGGGACTAGCACCACAGATACGCAGTATTTT. It yields the protein CASSLSAGTSTTDTQYF.

This chain joins TRBV7-2 and TRBJ2-5, with TRBD2 matching 12 bases. In germline, CDR1 is SGHTA, CDR2 FQGNSA. The CDR3 loop spans 14 amino acids. With V trimmed by 5 bases and J by 11 bases, 9 bases remained unmatched. The CDR3 DNA reads TGTGCCAGCAGCCCCCTAGCGGGGGGGCTCTTACAGTACTTC. It specifies CASSPLAGGLLQYF.

The chain employs TRBV4-3 and TRBJ2-1; no clear D gene. Germline loops: CDR1 LGHNA, CDR2 YSLEER. The CDR3 has 15 amino acids. Trimming took off 0 bases at V and 0 bases at J, with 6 bases between the two ends. CDR3 in amino acids: CASSQDWSSYNEQFF. Written as DNA, the CDR3 is TGCGCCAGCAGCCAAGACTGGAGCTCCTACAATGAGCAGTTCTTC.

The rearrangement joins TRBV4-2 to TRBJ2-3, with 7 bases lining up with TRBD2. There are 13 residues in the CDR3. Trimming took 4 bases from V and 6 from J; bases not matched to a gene: 4. The germline V gene encodes CDR1 LGHNA and CDR2 YNFKEQ. This CDR3 reads CASSPGLVDTQYF. CDR3 DNA sequence: TGTGCCAGCAGCCCTGGACTAGTCGATACGCAGTATTTT.

The chain combines TRBV15 with TRBJ2-2, with 7 bases lining up with TRBD1. CDR3 length equals 14 residues. Trimming cost V 4 bases and J 7 bases; bases outside gene matches: 6. Germline CDR1 is LNHNV and CDR2 is YYDKDF (reference sequence). The CDR3 region has the DNA TGTGCCACCAGCATAGACAGGGCGGACGGGGAGCTGTTTTTT. Translation gives CATSIDRADGELFF.

This clonotype occurred once. J is TRBJ2-7 and V is TRBV4-1; tentatively, D is TRBD2 (5 bases). Trimming pared 4 bases from V and 0 bases from J, leaving 10 bases between. Germline lookup yields CDR1 MGHRA and CDR2 YSYEKL. There are 14 residues in the CDR3. The CDR3 reads CASSPHGGSYEQYF. CDR3 in DNA: TGCGCCAGCAGCCCCCACGGAGGCTCCTACGAGCAGTACTTC.

The rearrangement uses TRBV15 and TRBJ2-4; 7 nucleotides agree with TRBD2. The CDR3 consists of 17 residues. The trim removed 0 bases at V and 0 bases at J, leaving 5 bases unmatched. Germline-derived CDR1 and CDR2 are LNHNV and YYDKDF (reference sequence). DNA for the CDR3: TGTGCCACCAGCAGAGATCTGGGAGGGTTAGCCAAAAACATTCAGTACTTC. Its protein is CATSRDLGGLAKNIQYF.

The chain uses TRBV7-6 and TRBJ2-7, with D perhaps TRBD1 (6 bases). V lost 5 bases, J lost 2 bases, and 16 bases lay in between. From germline, CDR1 is SGHVS and CDR2 FNYEAQ. This CDR3 comprises 15 residues. DNA of the CDR3: TGTGCCAGCAGCCTACGACAGGACAGCACCTACGAGCAGTACTTC. It is translated as CASSLRQDSTYEQYF.

This clonotype was counted between two and nine times. The rearrangement uses TRBV12-5 and TRBJ1-2, with TRBD1 matching 7 bases. With V trimmed by 11 bases and J by 0 bases, 6 bases remained unmatched. Germline loops: CDR1 LGHNT, CDR2 FRNRAP. The CDR3 runs 13 residues. The CDR3: CAGDSHSNYGYTF. The CDR3 DNA is TGTGCTGGGGACAGCCATTCTAACTATGGCTACACCTTC.

The rearrangement links TRBV5-4 to TRBJ2-7; 10 bases map to TRBD2. The ends lost 4 bases at V and 4 bases at J; junction bases unmatched: 11. Germline CDR1 is SGHNT and CDR2 is YYREEE (reference sequence). The CDR3 loop spans 16 amino acids. The CDR3 bases are TGTGCCAGCAGCCCCTCGGGGACTAGCGTTCCATACGAGCAGTACTTC. It is translated as CASSPSGTSVPYEQYF.

DNA for the CDR3: TGTGCCAGCAGCACCAACTCCGGCGAGCAGTACTTC. This codes for CASSTNSGEQYF. The chain joins TRBV9 to TRBJ2-7; D is undetermined. CDR1 is SGDLS, CDR2 YYNGEE, per germline. This CDR3 has 12 amino acids. V lost 4 bases and J lost 6, with 11 bases in between.

This clonotype was seen many times. The chain links TRBV15 to TRBJ1-2; TRBD1 might be the D (6 bases). The V gene's germline CDR1 is LNHNV and CDR2 YYDKDF (reference sequence). The CDR3 is 13 residues long. Between the trimmed V and J ends, which lost 9 bases and 12 bases, there was a span of 23 bases. CDR3 bases: TGTGCCACGGCAACGCCGGACAGCCGTCCCCACACCTTC. Protein product: CATATPDSRPHTF.

The V and J genes are TRBV10-2 and TRBJ2-3, with TRBD2 identical over 7 bases. Per germline, CDR1 WSHSY and CDR2 SAAADI. The trim removed 3 bases at V and 14 bases at J, leaving 8 bases unmatched. This CDR3 spans 12 amino acids. The CDR3 coding sequence is TGCGCCAGCAGTGACGGACCGGGGAGGGGGTATTTT. Translated: CASSDGPGRGYF.

The chain couples TRBV4-1 to TRBJ1-2; 9 bases agree with TRBD1. The CDR3 totals 17 residues. Losses at the gene ends were 1 base for V and 8 bases for J; bases not matched to a gene: 14. Germline assignment: CDR1 MGHRA and CDR2 YSYEKL. The CDR3 loop reads CASSQGPRDRAWEGYTF. The CDR3 region has the DNA TGCGCCAGCAGCCAAGGGCCCCGGGACAGGGCCTGGGAGGGCTACACCTTC.

This clonotype was recorded at least ten times. The chain couples TRBV29-1 to TRBJ2-6, with D hard to call. Germline CDR1 SQVTM, CDR2 ANQGSEA. The CDR3 spans 13 residues. V dropped 4 bases and J dropped 2 bases, with 6 bases sitting between them. The CDR3 is CSVVLAGANVLTF. The DNA for the CDR3 is TGCAGCGTTGTATTGGCTGGGGCCAACGTCCTGACTTTC.

The chain combines TRBV11-2 with TRBJ2-3; D may match TRBD1 or TRBD2 (6 bases each). The CDR3 extends over 15 amino acids. Trimming shortened V by 5 bases and J by 6 bases, and 18 bases separated the two germline ends. Germline V gene data show CDR1 as SGHAT and CDR2 as FQNNGV. The CDR3, as DNA: TGTGCCAGCAGCAGCTCGGAGGGGGGACGGGATACGCAGTATTTT. This gives the protein CASSSSEGGRDTQYF.

The V and J genes are TRBV27 and TRBJ1-5; D uncertain. V lost 6 bases and J lost 0, with 12 bases in between. Germline CDR1 and CDR2: MNHEY and SMNVEV (reference sequence). The CDR3 consists of 15 residues. In DNA form, the CDR3 reads TGTGCCAGCAGACCCGGGGTAAATAGCAATCAGCCCCAGCATTTT. It specifies CASRPGVNSNQPQHF.

This chain joins TRBV9 and TRBJ2-2, with TRBD2 as a possible D gene (5 bases). The CDR3 extends over 14 amino acids. Trimming shortened V by 5 bases and J by 4 bases, and 12 bases separated the two germline ends. Germline loops: CDR1 SGDLS, CDR2 YYNGEE. The CDR3 spells CASSPGVGTGELFF. CDR3 bases: TGTGCCAGCAGTCCCGGGGTGGGCACCGGGGAGCTGTTTTTT.

This clonotype was observed many times. This chain uses TRBV29-1 with TRBJ2-1; 8 bases agree with TRBD2. Germline CDR1 SQVTM, CDR2 ANQGSEA. Losses at the gene ends were 5 bases for V and 6 bases for J; bases not matched to a gene: 3. The CDR3 is made up of 12 amino acids. CDR3 sequence (DNA): TGCAGCGTTCTCGGGAGGGTCAATGAGCAGTTCTTC. Amino acids: CSVLGRVNEQFF.